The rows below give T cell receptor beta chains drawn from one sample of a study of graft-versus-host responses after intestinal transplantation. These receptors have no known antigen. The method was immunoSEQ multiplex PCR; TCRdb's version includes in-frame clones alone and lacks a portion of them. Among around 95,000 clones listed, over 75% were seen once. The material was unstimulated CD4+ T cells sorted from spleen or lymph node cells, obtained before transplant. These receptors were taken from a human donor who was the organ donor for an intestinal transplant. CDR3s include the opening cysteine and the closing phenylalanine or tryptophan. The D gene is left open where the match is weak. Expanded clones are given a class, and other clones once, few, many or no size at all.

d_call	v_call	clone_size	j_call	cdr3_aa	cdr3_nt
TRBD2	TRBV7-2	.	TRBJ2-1	CASSPTGGGAFNEQFF	TGCGCCAGCAGCCCTACGGGCGGGGGGGCCTTCAATGAGCAGTTCTTC
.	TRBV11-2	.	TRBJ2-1	CASSLGLAYNEQFF	TGTGCCAGCAGCTTAGGACTAGCCTACAATGAGCAGTTCTTC
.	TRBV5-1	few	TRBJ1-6	CASSRAENSPLHF	TGCGCCAGCAGTAGGGCGGAAAATTCACCCCTCCACTTT
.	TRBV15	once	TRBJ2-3	CATSRLTDTQYF	TGTGCCACCAGCAGACTCACAGATACGCAGTATTTT
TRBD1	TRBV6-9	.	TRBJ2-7	CASSSWDRAYEQYF	TGTGCCAGCAGTTCATGGGACAGAGCCTACGAGCAGTACTTC
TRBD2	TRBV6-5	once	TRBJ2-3	CASGPGGGGTDTQYF	TGTGCCAGCGGTCCTGGCGGGGGGGGAACAGATACGCAGTATTTT
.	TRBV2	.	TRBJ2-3	CASSEARGGWDTDTQYF	TGTGCCAGCAGTGAAGCGCGAGGGGGGTGGGACACAGATACGCAGTATTTT
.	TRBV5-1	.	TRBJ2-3	CASSLARPWTERVNTQYF	TGCGCCAGCAGCTTGGCCCGACCATGGACTGAGCGAGTCAATACGCAGTATTTT
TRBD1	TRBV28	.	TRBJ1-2	CASSTSGSPGQGDYGYTF	TGTGCCAGCAGTACATCAGGGTCTCCGGGACAGGGGGACTATGGCTACACCTTC
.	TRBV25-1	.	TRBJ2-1	CASSGRGNEQFF	TGTGCCAGCAGTGGCAGGGGTAATGAGCAGTTCTTC
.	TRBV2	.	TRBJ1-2	CASSSQGKDSYGYTF	TGTGCCAGCAGTTCCCAGGGGAAAGACAGCTATGGCTACACCTTC
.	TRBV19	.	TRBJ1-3	CASLDRDSGNTIYF	TGTGCCTCTTTGGACAGAGACTCTGGAAACACCATATATTTT
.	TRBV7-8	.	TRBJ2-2	CASTERYALQGELFF	TGTGCCAGCACAGAGCGATACGCCTTACAAGGGGAGCTGTTTTTT
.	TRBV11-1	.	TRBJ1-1	CASSRRTAFMNTEAFF	TGTGCCAGCAGCCGAAGGACAGCCTTTATGAACACTGAAGCTTTCTTT
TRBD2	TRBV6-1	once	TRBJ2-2	CASSEPPAGAVNTGELFF	TGTGCCAGCAGTGAACCACCAGCGGGGGCCGTTAACACCGGGGAGCTGTTTTTT
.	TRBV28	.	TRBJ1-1	CASRAQGGLNTEAFF	TGTGCCAGCAGGGCCCAGGGCGGACTGAACACTGAAGCTTTCTTT
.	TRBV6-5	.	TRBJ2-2	CASSYRVLGTGELFF	TGTGCCAGCAGTTATCGGGTTTTAGGCACCGGGGAGCTGTTTTTT
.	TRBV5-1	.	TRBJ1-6	CASSPLGVNSPLHF	TGCGCCAGCAGCCCACTCGGTGTAAATTCACCCCTCCACTTT
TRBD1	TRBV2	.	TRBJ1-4	CASIPSGGQVNEKLFF	TGTGCCAGCATTCCTTCCGGGGGACAGGTTAATGAAAAACTGTTTTTT
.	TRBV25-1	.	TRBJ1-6	CASSAGGVSPLHF	TGTGCCAGCAGTGCAGGTGGGGTTTCACCCCTCCACTTT
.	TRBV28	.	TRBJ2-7	CASSLNREWDEQYF	TGTGCCAGCAGTTTAAATCGGGAGTGGGACGAGCAGTACTTC
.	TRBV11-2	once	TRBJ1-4	CASSLRRSNEKLFF	TGTGCCAGCAGCCTACGACGGTCTAATGAAAAACTGTTTTTT
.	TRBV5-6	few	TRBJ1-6	CASSWAGVQSFNSPLHF	TGTGCCAGCAGCTGGGCAGGGGTCCAGTCCTTTAATTCACCCCTCCACTTT
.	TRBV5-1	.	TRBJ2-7	CASSLNEGKSYEQYF	TGCGCCAGCAGCTTAAACGAGGGGAAGTCCTACGAGCAGTACTTC
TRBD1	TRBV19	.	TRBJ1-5	CASTFDRESYPQHF	TGTGCCAGTACCTTCGACAGGGAAAGCTATCCCCAGCATTTT
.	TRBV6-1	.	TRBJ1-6	CASSGQGPVNSPLHF	TGTGCCAGCAGTGGTCAGGGGCCGGTTAATTCACCCCTCCACTTT
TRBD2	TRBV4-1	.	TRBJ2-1	CASSQGRQRGHSYNEQFF	TGCGCCAGCAGCCAAGGCCGACAGCGGGGCCACTCCTACAATGAGCAGTTCTTC
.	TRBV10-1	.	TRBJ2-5	CASSPGIQETQYF	TGCGCCAGCAGTCCAGGGATCCAAGAGACCCAGTACTTC
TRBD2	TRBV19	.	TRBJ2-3	CASLASGRTDTQYF	TGTGCCAGTTTGGCTAGCGGGCGTACAGATACGCAGTATTTT
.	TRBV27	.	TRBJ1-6	CASSFDPRQTYNSPLHF	TGTGCCAGCAGTTTTGACCCTAGACAGACTTATAATTCACCCCTCCACTTT
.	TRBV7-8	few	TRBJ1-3	CASSSVGVYSGNTIYF	TGTGCCAGCAGCTCCGTGGGGGTCTACTCTGGAAACACCATATATTTT
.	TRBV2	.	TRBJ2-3	CASDSQGWGTDTQYF	TGTGCCAGCGACTCACAGGGTTGGGGCACAGATACGCAGTATTTT
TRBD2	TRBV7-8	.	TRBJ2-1	CASSPRLAAYNEQFF	TGTGCCAGCAGCCCCCGACTAGCGGCTTACAATGAGCAGTTCTTC
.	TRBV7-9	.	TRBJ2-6	CASSLSLPGANVLTF	TGTGCCAGCAGCTTAAGCCTTCCCGGGGCCAACGTCCTGACTTTC
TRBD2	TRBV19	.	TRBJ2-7	CASSPLAGGLEQYF	TGTGCCAGTAGTCCCCTGGCGGGGGGGCTCGAGCAGTACTTC
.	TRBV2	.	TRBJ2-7	CATKPLGSSYEQYF	TGTGCCACCAAGCCCCTAGGGAGCTCCTACGAGCAGTACTTC